This passage covers 6 T cell receptor beta chains from one sample sequenced in a study of blood T cell repertoires in COVID-19. Assay used: immunoSEQ multiplex PCR; TCRdb lists only in-frame clones, some missing. Of approximately 15,000 clones detected, roughly nine tenths appear once; the ten largest clones hold roughly 24%. Input material: peripheral blood. Receptors originate from a man between 60 and 70 years old with acute or convalescent COVID-19.

The rearrangement uses TRBV30 and TRBJ2-1; 10 bases agree with TRBD2. The CDR3 covers 18 residues. V was clipped by 5 bases and J by 5 bases; unmatched bases: 18. CDR1 is GTSNPN, CDR2 SVGIG, per germline (reference sequence). The DNA for the CDR3 is TGTGCCTGGGGCTGGGAAGGGCTCTCTAGCGGGGGTCACAATGAGCAGTTCTTC. Translating gives CAWGWEGLSSGGHNEQFF.

To note about this clone: Because it lacks the conserved phenylalanine or tryptophan at the end, this CDR3 is likely a read error. No DNA is shown, since the ends of the CDR3 on it are uncertain; the CDR3 is the one TCRdb lists. The V call is TRBV24-1, the J call TRBJ2-4; whether TRBD2, the table's D call, matches the DNA was not checked. CDR1 and CDR2 from the germline V gene are KGHDR and SFDVKD. The CDR3 is made up of 12 amino acids, end residues included. This chain's CDR3 is CATSDFRDYPRD.

A single count supports this clone. V and J are TRBV19 and TRBJ1-5; D not resolved. V was pared by 4 bases and J by 9 bases, with 19 bases between. Germline V gene lookup returns CDR1 LNHDA and CDR2 SQIVND (reference sequence). This CDR3 contains 15 residues. This CDR3 reads CASSTFSAGIGPQHF. As DNA, the CDR3 is TGTGCCAGTAGTACTTTTTCGGCAGGTATTGGGCCCCAGCATTTT. The full variable domain, completed using reference TRBV19 and TRBJ1-5, is DGGITQSPKYLFRKEGQNVTLSCEQNLNHDAMYWYRQDPGQGLRLIYYSQIVNDFQKGDIAEGYSVSREKKESFPLTVTSAQKNPTAFYLCASSTFSAGIGPQHFGDGTRLSIL.

CDR3 DNA: TGTGCCAGCGATAACCGGGACAGATCCAACTATGGCTACACCTTC. This gives the protein CASDNRDRSNYGYTF. The V gene is TRBV6-5, the J gene TRBJ1-2, with 7 bases identical to TRBD1. J lost 2 bases, V lost 8 bases, and 11 bases had no gene match. The CDR3 extends over 15 amino acids. Germline assignment: CDR1 MNHEY and CDR2 SVGAGI.

The chain combines TRBV7-3 with TRBJ2-3; D is possibly TRBD2 (5 bases). Germline V gene data show CDR1 as SGHTA and CDR2 as FQGTGA. The CDR3 covers 13 residues. The ends were cut back, 0 bases at V and 6 bases at J, with 7 bases in the middle. The CDR3 sequence is CASSLTRGDTQYF. The CDR3 bases are TGTGCCAGCAGCTTAACAAGAGGGGATACGCAGTATTTT.

This chain uses TRBV5-4 with TRBJ2-3; 12 bases fit TRBD2. With V trimmed by 3 bases and J by 1 base, 6 bases remained unmatched. The CDR3 contains 17 residues. CDR1 and CDR2 from the germline V gene are SGHNT and YYREEE (reference sequence). CDR3 region: CASSWGGTSGRTDTQYF. In DNA, the CDR3 is TGTGCCAGCAGCTGGGGGGGGACTAGCGGGCGCACAGATACGCAGTATTTT.